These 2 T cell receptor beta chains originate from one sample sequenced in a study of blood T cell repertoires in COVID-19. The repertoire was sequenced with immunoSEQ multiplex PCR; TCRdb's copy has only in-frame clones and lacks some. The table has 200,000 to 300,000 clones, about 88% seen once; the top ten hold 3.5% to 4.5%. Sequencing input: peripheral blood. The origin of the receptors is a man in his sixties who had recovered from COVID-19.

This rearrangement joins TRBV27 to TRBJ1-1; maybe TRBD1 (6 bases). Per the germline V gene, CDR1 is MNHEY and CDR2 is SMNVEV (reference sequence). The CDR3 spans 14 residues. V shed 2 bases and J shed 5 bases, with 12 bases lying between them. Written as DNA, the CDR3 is TGTGCCAGCAGTTTAAAACAGGGTTGGACTGAAGCTTTCTTT. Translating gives CASSLKQGWTEAFF.

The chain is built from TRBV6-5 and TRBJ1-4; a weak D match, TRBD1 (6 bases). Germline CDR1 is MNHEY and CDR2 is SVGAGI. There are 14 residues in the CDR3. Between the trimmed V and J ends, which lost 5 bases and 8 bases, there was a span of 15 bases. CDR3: CASSTYRVGEKLFF. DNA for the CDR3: TGTGCCAGCAGTACATACAGGGTCGGCGAAAAACTGTTTTTT.